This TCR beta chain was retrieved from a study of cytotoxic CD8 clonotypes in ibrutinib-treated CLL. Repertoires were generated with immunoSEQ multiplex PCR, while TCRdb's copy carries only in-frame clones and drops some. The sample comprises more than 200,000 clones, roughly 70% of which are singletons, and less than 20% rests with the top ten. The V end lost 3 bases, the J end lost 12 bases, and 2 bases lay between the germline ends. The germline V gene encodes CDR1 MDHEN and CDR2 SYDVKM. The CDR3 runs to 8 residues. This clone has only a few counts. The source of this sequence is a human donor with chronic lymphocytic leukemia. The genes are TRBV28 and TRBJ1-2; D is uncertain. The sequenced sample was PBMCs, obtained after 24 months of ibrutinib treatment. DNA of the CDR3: TGTGCCAGCAGTTTTCACACCTTC. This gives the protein CASSFHTF.